A single sample is the source of the 24 T cell receptor beta chains below, sequenced in a study of T-cell memory formation after mild COVID-19. TCRdb redid the calling of the 5' RACE reads with MiXCR, one entry per CDR3 protein. The sample has about 240,000 distinct CDR3 sequences; roughly 10% are singletons. The sample was PBMCs or a T cell subset sorted from them (not recorded which). The receptors stem from a man between 18 and 29 years old who had mild COVID-19 (a few samples of this study predate the infection). Cell type and time point are not known.

The chain links TRBV10-2 to TRBJ2-6; D may be TRBD2 (7 bases). The V gene lost 6 bases and the J gene lost 2 bases, with 11 bases spanning the gap. The germline V gene has CDR1 WSHSY and CDR2 SAAADI. This CDR3 comprises 15 residues. The CDR3 protein is CASRKGGAGANVLTF. CDR3 nucleotides: TGCGCCAGCAGGAAGGGGGGGGCTGGGGCCAACGTCCTGACTTTC.

This clonotype was observed a few times. The V call is TRBV6-2 or TRBV6-3, the J call TRBJ1-6; 11 nucleotides align to TRBD1. Germline loops: CDR1 MNHEY, CDR2 SVGEGT. The CDR3 totals 16 residues. Trimming removed 6 bases from V and 6 bases from J; junction bases left unmatched: 7. The CDR3 DNA follows: TGTGCCAGCAGGATGGACAGGGGGCTTCTTAATTCACCCCTCCACTTT. Translation gives CASRMDRGLLNSPLHF.

The chain links TRBV6-1 to TRBJ1-2, with D unresolved. Germline V gene data show CDR1 as MNHNS and CDR2 as SASEGT. V gave up 0 bases and J gave up 7 bases, with 9 bases separating them. This CDR3 has 13 residues. CDR3 loop: CASSEAERTGYTF. In nucleotides, the CDR3 is TGTGCCAGCAGTGAAGCGGAACGGACTGGCTACACCTTC.

This clonotype was counted at least ten times. J is TRBJ1-6 and V is TRBV12-3 or TRBV12-4; no reliable D call. This CDR3 spans 16 amino acids. Trimming removed 4 bases at V and 0 bases at J, with 10 bases between. CDR3 nucleotides: TGTGCCAGCAGTTCCGGCGGATTCTCCTATAATTCACCCCTCCACTTT. As protein: CASSSGGFSYNSPLHF.

This chain uses TRBV25-1 with TRBJ2-1; possibly TRBD2 for D (5 bases). The CDR3 loop spans 16 amino acids. V lost 6 bases and J 7 bases, leaving 22 bases between the germline ends. The germline CDR1 and CDR2 sequences are MGHDK and SYGVNS. In DNA, the CDR3 is TGTGCCAGCAGGCCCTCCCTAGCACAGAAACGGAATGAGCAGTTCTTC. This sequence encodes CASRPSLAQKRNEQFF. Full variable domain (rest looked up from reference TRBV25-1 and TRBJ2-1): EADIYQTPRYLVIGTGKKITLECSQTMGHDKMYWYQQDPGMELHLIHYSYGVNSTEKGDLSSESTVSRIRTEHFPLTLESARPSHTSQYLCASRPSLAQKRNEQFFGPGTRLTVL.

This clonotype occurred a few times. The J gene is TRBJ2-2, the V gene TRBV5-1; TRBD1 matches at 10 bases. Germline values: CDR1 SGHRS, CDR2 YFSETQ. With V trimmed by 4 bases and J by 5 bases, 8 bases remained unmatched. The CDR3 is 16 residues long. The CDR3 nucleotides read TGCGCCAGCAGCCCTAGACAGGGGGCAAGAACCGGGGAGCTGTTTTTT. As protein: CASSPRQGARTGELFF.

The chain is built from TRBV7-8 and TRBJ2-1, with D perhaps TRBD2 (6 bases). V was pared by 5 bases and J by 5 bases, with 16 bases between. This CDR3 region has 15 residues. CDR1 is SGHVS, CDR2 FQNEAQ, per germline. The CDR3 DNA sequence: TGTGCCAGCAGCATGGGGACTGGTCTCCACAATGAGCAGTTCTTC. Translating it yields CASSMGTGLHNEQFF.

The genes are TRBV29-1 and TRBJ1-2; no clear D gene. There are 13 residues in the CDR3. With 6 bases removed from V and 8 bases from J, the gap between germline ends came to 19 bases. CDR1 and CDR2 from the germline V gene are SQVTM and ANQGSEA. The CDR3 loop is CSVARALTEGYTF. CDR3 bases: TGCAGCGTAGCACGAGCGCTCACCGAGGGCTACACCTTC.

In its sample, this clonotype was seen a few times. The chain recombines TRBV28 with TRBJ2-7, with D possibly called TRBD1 or TRBD2 (5 bases each). There are 16 residues in the CDR3. Germline V gene lookup returns CDR1 MDHEN and CDR2 SYDVKM. The germline V and J ends were trimmed by 4 bases and 3 bases, with 19 bases remaining between them. As DNA, the CDR3 is TGTGCCAGCAGTTCCTCCTCCTGGGGACGGAACTACGAGCAGTACGTC. It translates to CASSSSSWGRNYEQYV.

This clonotype was observed many times. CDR3 sequence (DNA): TGCAGTGTCGGGACACCATACAATGAGCAGTTCTTC. Translated, it gives CSVGTPYNEQFF. The V gene is TRBV20-1, the J gene TRBJ2-1; possible D gene TRBD1, 6 bases. Trimming cost V 7 bases and J 4 bases, with 11 bases left between them. Germline CDR1 reads DFQATT; CDR2 reads SNEGSKA (reference sequence). CDR3 length: 12 residues.

V and J are TRBV13 and TRBJ2-3; 8 bases agree with TRBD1. This CDR3 is 12 amino acids long. V lost 3 bases to trimming and J lost 8 bases; unmatched junction nucleotides: 1. In germline, CDR1 is PRHDT, CDR2 FYEKMQ (reference sequence). CDR3 nucleotide sequence: TGTGCCAGCAGCTTGGACAGGGCTACGCAGTATTTT. The encoded protein is CASSLDRATQYF. Complete variable domain (other parts from reference TRBV13 and TRBJ2-3): AAGVIQSPRHLIKEKRETATLKCYPIPRHDTVYWYQQGPGQDPQFLISFYEKMQSDKGSIPDRFSAQQFSDYHSELNMSSLELGDSALYFCASSLDRATQYFGPGTRLTVL.

This clonotype has more than one count but fewer than ten. V gene TRBV5-1 combines with J gene TRBJ2-7; TRBD1 matches at 9 bases. Germline trimming cut 4 bases from V and 3 bases from J; bases unmatched to any gene: 11. The germline CDR1 and CDR2 sequences are SGHRS and YFSETQ. This CDR3 spans 16 amino acids. CDR3 protein: CASSAPGTGLVYEQYF. The CDR3 DNA reads as TGCGCCAGCAGCGCCCCCGGGACAGGGCTTGTCTACGAGCAGTACTTC.

This clonotype has a count of ten or more. Here the CDR3 DNA reads TGCAGTGCTAGAGATCGGCGGGGGCTCACAGATACGCAGTATTTT. Its protein is CSARDRRGLTDTQYF. The chain carries TRBV20-1 and TRBJ2-3; D may be TRBD2 (7 bases). Germline CDR1 is DFQATT and CDR2 is SNEGSKA (reference sequence). Trimming removed 0 bases from V and 2 bases from J, with 12 bases in between. The length of the CDR3 is 15 residues.

This clonotype was counted a few times. The chain links TRBV27 to TRBJ2-5; TRBD1 matches 8 bases. Trimming cost V 6 bases and J 5 bases; bases outside gene matches: 20. Germline-derived CDR1 and CDR2 are MNHEY and SMNVEV (reference sequence). This CDR3 comprises 18 residues. The CDR3 is CASRGIGQGRTHWETQYF. For the CDR3, the DNA is TGTGCCAGCAGGGGGATAGGACAGGGCAGGACTCACTGGGAGACCCAGTACTTC.

This clonotype was counted only a few times. The chain has TRBV27 and TRBJ2-5, with D unclear. In germline, CDR1 is MNHEY, CDR2 SMNVEV (reference sequence). This CDR3 region has 14 residues. V dropped 6 bases and J dropped 4 bases, with 15 bases sitting between them. In DNA form, the CDR3 reads TGTGCCAGCAGCTCTCCCGCCCTGGGAGAGACCCAGTACTTC. It yields the protein CASSSPALGETQYF.

This sequence joins TRBV28 and TRBJ2-3, with D possibly TRBD2 on 5 matching bases. The CDR3 sequence is 18 residues long. Germline V CDR1 and CDR2: MDHEN, SYDVKM. V lost 4 bases and J lost 2, with 22 bases in between. Here the CDR3 DNA reads TGTGCCAGCAGTTCTCCGACTACCGGGCAGAGAGTCACAGATACGCAGTATTTT. Translation: CASSSPTTGQRVTDTQYF.

The V and J genes are TRBV7-2 and TRBJ2-1; 12 nucleotides line up with TRBD2. Germline V gives CDR1 SGHTA, CDR2 FQGNSA. V gave up 10 bases and J gave up 8 bases; unmatched junction bases: 12. The CDR3 contains 15 residues. The CDR3 region is CATTKTSGGWDEQFF. The CDR3 coding sequence is TGTGCCACCACAAAGACTAGCGGGGGATGGGATGAGCAGTTCTTC.

This clonotype was counted at least ten times. The chain employs TRBV12-3 or TRBV12-4 and TRBJ2-7; 8 positions match TRBD2. Trimming cost V 6 bases and J 0 bases; bases outside gene matches: 4. This CDR3 has 14 amino acids. The CDR3 here is CASSLTSGSYEQYF. In nucleotides, the CDR3 is TGTGCCAGCAGCCTTACTAGCGGCTCCTACGAGCAGTACTTC.

The gene calls are TRBV5-1 and TRBJ1-4, with D uncertain. The CDR3 contains 13 residues. With 0 bases removed from V and 8 bases from J, the gap between germline ends came to 8 bases. Germline V gives CDR1 SGHRS, CDR2 YFSETQ. The CDR3 is CASSLEDREKLFF. CDR3 DNA sequence: TGCGCCAGCAGCTTGGAGGACCGCGAAAAACTGTTTTTT.

This clonotype was recorded at least ten times. The chain links TRBV5-1 to TRBJ1-1, with TRBD1 matching over 11 bases. CDR3 length: 17 residues. J gave up 4 bases and V 2 bases, and 10 bases lay outside the gene matches. Germline values: CDR1 SGHRS, CDR2 YFSETQ. CDR3 region: CASSFNRDRGSVTEAFF. The CDR3, as DNA: TGCGCCAGCAGCTTTAACCGGGACAGGGGGTCGGTCACTGAAGCTTTCTTT.

J is TRBJ1-2 and V is TRBV19; the D is unclear. CDR3 length equals 13 residues. V gave up 9 bases and J gave up 2 bases, with 13 bases separating them. CDR1 is LNHDA, CDR2 SQIVND, per germline (reference sequence). The CDR3 DNA sequence: TGTGCCAGCCGGCCCAGGCAGAACTATGGCTACACCTTC. Amino acids: CASRPRQNYGYTF.

This clonotype occurred a few times. The chain links TRBV4-3 to TRBJ1-2; TRBD1 might be the D (5 bases). V was cut by 1 base and J by 5 bases, with 11 bases left in between. The CDR3 contains 14 residues. Looked up from germline, CDR1 is LGHNA and CDR2 is YSLEER. The CDR3 coding sequence is TGCGCCAGCAGCCAAGCGCGGAGGGGATATGGCTACACCTTC. This codes for CASSQARRGYGYTF.

This rearrangement joins TRBV4-1 to TRBJ1-5; 9 bases agree with TRBD1. The CDR3 contains 15 residues. Trimming cost V 4 bases and J 3 bases; bases outside gene matches: 4. In germline, CDR1 is MGHRA, CDR2 YSYEKL. The CDR3 region is CASSPRTGANQPQHF. For the CDR3, the DNA is TGCGCCAGCAGCCCCCGGACAGGGGCCAATCAGCCCCAGCATTTT.

This clonotype has more than one count but fewer than ten. The chain combines TRBV5-1 with TRBJ1-2, with D possibly being TRBD1 (5 bases). There are 13 residues in the CDR3. Trimming took 2 bases from V and 4 from J, leaving 9 bases between them. Per the germline V gene, CDR1 is SGHRS and CDR2 is YFSETQ. CDR3 in DNA: TGCGCCAGCAGCTTCTCAGACAGCTATGGCTACACCTTC. Translation gives CASSFSDSYGYTF.